This T cell receptor (beta chain) was identified in a study of beta chain features in type 1 diabetes. Looked up from germline, CDR1 is MGHDK and CDR2 is SYGVNS. V was cut by 2 bases and J by 5 bases, with 13 bases left in between. The CDR3 has 15 amino acids. It was one heparinised blood draw, averaging around 120 mL, that each donor gave. Expressed TCRB transcripts were sequenced because the entire RNA isolate underwent reverse transcription. Method: immunoSEQ multiplex PCR; TCRdb's copy keeps in-frame clones and lacks some. In the table there are about 150,000 clones, around 51% of which are singletons.

The chain combines TRBV25-1 with TRBJ2-1; maybe TRBD2 (6 bases). Sequences were obtained from Tregs from blood. The sequence was collected from a young man in good health. In DNA form, the CDR3 reads TGTGCCAGCAGTGAAGCTGGACTAAGAGACAATGAGCAGTTCTTC. This translates into CASSEAGLRDNEQFF.